This T cell receptor beta chain is drawn from a study of blood T cell dynamics during melanoma immunotherapy. Across the whole study: Patients with metastatic melanoma got pembrolizumab or nivolumab-ipilimumab as first-line care.

Method: immunoSEQ multiplex PCR; TCRdb's copy keeps in-frame clones and lacks some. The sample records about 28,000 clones, over 80% being singletons. This CDR3 has 15 amino acids. V lost 4 bases and J 9 bases, leaving 16 bases between the germline ends. From germline, CDR1 is LGHNA and CDR2 YNFKEQ. Time point noted: week 3, after first cycle of checkpoint inhibitor. General study findings and limits: PBMC repertoires of eventual disease-control patients split at W3 into clonality or diversity gains. Whether repertoire-driving clones were melanoma-specific could not be determined.

To note about this clone: As yet, its antigen is unknown.

J is TRBJ1-6 and V is TRBV4-2; D remains ambiguous. This TCR was sampled from a human donor with melanoma. Sample: blood, taken from a patient treated with checkpoint blockade. CDR3 sequence (DNA): TGTGCCAGCAGCCTCCGTCGGGGATTTAGTTCACCCCTCCACTTT. It is translated as CASSLRRGFSSPLHF.